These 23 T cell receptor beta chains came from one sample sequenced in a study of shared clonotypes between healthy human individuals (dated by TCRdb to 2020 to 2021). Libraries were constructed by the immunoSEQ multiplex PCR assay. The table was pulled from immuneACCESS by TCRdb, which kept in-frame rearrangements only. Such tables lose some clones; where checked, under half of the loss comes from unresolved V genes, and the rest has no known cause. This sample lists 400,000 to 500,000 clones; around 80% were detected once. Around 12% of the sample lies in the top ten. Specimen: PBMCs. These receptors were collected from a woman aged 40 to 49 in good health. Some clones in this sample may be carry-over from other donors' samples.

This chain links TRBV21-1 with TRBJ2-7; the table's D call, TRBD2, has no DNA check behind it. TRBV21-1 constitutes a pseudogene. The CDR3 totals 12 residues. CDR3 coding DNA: TGTGCCAGCAGAGCAATTACCTACGAGCAGTACTTC. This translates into CASRAITYEQYF.

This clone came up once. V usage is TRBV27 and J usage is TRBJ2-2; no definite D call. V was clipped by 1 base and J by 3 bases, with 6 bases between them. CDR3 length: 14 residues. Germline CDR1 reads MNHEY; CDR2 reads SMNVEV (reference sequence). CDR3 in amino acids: CASSLLGYTGELFF. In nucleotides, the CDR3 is TGTGCCAGCAGTTTATTAGGGTACACCGGGGAGCTGTTTTTT.

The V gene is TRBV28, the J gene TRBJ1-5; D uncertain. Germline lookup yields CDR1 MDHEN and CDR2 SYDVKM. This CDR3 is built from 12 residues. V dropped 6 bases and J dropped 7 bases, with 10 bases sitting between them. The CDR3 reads CASSSPDQPQHF. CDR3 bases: TGTGCCAGCAGCTCCCCCGACCAGCCCCAGCATTTT. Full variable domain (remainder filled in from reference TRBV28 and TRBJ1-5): DVKVTQSSRYLVKRTGEKVFLECVQDMDHENMFWYRQDPGLGLRLIYFSYDVKMKEKGDIPEGYSVSREKKERFSLILESASTNQTSMYLCASSSPDQPQHFGDGTRLSIL.

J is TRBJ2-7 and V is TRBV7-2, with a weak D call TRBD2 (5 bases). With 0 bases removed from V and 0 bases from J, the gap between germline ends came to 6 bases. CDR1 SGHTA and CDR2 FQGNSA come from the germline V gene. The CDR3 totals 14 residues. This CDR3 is CASSLAADSYEQYF. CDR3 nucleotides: TGTGCCAGCAGCTTAGCAGCGGACTCCTACGAGCAGTACTTC.

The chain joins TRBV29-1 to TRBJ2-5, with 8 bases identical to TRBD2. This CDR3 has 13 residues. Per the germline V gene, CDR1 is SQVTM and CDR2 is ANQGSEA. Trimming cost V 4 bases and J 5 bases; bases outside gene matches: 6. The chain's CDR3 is CSVVWTSFETQYF. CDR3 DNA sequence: TGCAGCGTTGTTTGGACTAGCTTTGAGACCCAGTACTTC.

The chain's CDR3 is CASSPTGLAGGEQYF. In DNA, the CDR3 is TGTGCCAGCTCACCTACCGGACTAGCGGGAGGCGAGCAGTACTTC. The chain carries TRBV18 and TRBJ2-7; 14 positions match TRBD2. The CDR3 covers 15 residues. Unmatched junction bases numbered 4, after V lost 3 bases and J lost 6 bases. CDR1 is KGHSH, CDR2 LQKENI, per germline. Filled out from reference TRBV18 and TRBJ2-7, the complete variable domain reads NAGVMQNPRHLVRRRGQEARLRCSPMKGHSHVYWYRQLPEEGLKFMVYLQKENIIDESGMPKERFSAEFPKEGPSILRIQQVVRGDSAAYFCASSPTGLAGGEQYFGPGTRLTVT.

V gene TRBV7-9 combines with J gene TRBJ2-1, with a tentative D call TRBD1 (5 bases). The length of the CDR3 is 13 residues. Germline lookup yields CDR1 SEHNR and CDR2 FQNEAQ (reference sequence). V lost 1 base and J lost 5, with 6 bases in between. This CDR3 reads CASSLGTNNEQFF. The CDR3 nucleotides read TGTGCCAGCAGCTTAGGGACAAACAATGAGCAGTTCTTC.

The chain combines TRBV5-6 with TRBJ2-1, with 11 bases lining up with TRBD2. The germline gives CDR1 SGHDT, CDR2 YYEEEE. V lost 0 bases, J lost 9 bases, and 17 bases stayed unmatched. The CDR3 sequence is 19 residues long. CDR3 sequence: CASSLGTSGSFKERSEQFF. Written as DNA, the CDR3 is TGTGCCAGCAGCTTGGGCACTAGCGGGAGCTTCAAAGAGAGATCTGAGCAGTTCTTC.

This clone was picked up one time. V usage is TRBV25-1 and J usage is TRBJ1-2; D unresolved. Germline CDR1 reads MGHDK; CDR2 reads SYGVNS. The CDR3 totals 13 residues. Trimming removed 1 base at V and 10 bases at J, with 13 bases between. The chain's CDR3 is CASSEFAQDYYTF. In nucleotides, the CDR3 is TGTGCCAGCAGTGAATTTGCGCAGGATTACTACACCTTC.

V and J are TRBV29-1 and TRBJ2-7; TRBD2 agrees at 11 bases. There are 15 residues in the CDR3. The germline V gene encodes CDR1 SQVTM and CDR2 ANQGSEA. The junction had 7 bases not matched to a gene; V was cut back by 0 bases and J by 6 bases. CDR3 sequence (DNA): TGCAGCGTTGAAGATCTAACTAGCGGGAGTGTCGAGCAGTACTTC. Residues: CSVEDLTSGSVEQYF.

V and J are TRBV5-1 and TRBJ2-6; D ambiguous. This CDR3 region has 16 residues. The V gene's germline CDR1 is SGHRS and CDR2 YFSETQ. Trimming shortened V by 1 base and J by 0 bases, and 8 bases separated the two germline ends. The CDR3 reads CASSLPEDSGANVLTF. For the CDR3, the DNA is TGCGCCAGCAGCTTGCCCGAGGACTCTGGGGCCAACGTCCTGACTTTC.

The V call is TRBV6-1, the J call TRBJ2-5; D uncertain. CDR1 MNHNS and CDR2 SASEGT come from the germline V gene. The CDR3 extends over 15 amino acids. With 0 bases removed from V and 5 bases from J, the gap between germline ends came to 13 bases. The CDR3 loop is CASSEALGSRETQYF. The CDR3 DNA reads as TGTGCCAGCAGTGAAGCCCTGGGCTCGAGGGAGACCCAGTACTTC.

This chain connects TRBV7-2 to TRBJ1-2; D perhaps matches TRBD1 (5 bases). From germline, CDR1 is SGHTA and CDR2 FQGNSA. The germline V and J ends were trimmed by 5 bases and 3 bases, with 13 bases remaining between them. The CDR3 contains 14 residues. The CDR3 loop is CASSQGNSDYGYTF. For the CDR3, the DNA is TGTGCCAGCAGCCAGGGCAATTCTGACTATGGCTACACCTTC.

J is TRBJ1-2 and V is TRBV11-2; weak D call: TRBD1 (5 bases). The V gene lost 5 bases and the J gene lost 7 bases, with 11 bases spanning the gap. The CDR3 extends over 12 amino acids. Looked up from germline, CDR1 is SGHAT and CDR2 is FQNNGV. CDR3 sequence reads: CASSPQGFGYTF. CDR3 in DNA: TGTGCCAGCAGCCCCCAGGGATTTGGCTACACCTTC.

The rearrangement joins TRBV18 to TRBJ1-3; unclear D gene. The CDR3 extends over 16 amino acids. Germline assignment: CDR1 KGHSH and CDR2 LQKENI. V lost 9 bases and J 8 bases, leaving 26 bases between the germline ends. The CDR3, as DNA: TGTGCCAGTAAGAGGATGGACGGAGCGTTGTTTGACACCATATATTTT. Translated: CASKRMDGALFDTIYF. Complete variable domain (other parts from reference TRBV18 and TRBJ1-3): NAGVMQNPRHLVRRRGQEARLRCSPMKGHSHVYWYRQLPEEGLKFMVYLQKENIIDESGMPKERFSAEFPKEGPSILRIQQVVRGDSAAYFCASKRMDGALFDTIYFGEGSWLTVV.

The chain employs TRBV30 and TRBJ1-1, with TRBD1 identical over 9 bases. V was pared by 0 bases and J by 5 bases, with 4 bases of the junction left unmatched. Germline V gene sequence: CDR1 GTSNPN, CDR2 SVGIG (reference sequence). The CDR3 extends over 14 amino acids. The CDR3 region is CAWSVAGTGTEAFF. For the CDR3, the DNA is TGTGCCTGGAGTGTTGCCGGGACAGGGACTGAAGCTTTCTTT.

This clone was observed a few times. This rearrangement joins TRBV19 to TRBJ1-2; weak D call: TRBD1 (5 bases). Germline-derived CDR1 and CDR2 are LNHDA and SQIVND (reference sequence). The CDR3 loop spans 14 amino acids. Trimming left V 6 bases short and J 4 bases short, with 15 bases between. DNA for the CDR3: TGTGCCAGTAGCCCCGGGGGTTGGGCCTATGGCTACACCTTC. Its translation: CASSPGGWAYGYTF.

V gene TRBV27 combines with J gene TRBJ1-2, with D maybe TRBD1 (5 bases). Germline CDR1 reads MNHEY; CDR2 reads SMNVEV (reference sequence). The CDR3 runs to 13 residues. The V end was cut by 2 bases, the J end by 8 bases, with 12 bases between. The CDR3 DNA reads TGTGCCAGCAGTTTAGACGTTTGGGGCGGCTACACCTTC. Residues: CASSLDVWGGYTF.

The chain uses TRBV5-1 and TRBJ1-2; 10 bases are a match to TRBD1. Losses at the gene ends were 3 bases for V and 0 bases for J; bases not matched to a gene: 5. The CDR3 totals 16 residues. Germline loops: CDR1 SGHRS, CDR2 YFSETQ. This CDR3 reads CASSSSTGGTNYGYTF. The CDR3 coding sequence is TGCGCCAGCAGCTCTTCGACAGGGGGCACTAACTATGGCTACACCTTC. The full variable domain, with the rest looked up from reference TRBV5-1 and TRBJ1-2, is KAGVTQTPRYLIKTRGQQVTLSCSPISGHRSVSWYQQTPGQGLQFLFEYFSETQRNKGNFPGRFSGRQFSNSRSEMNVSTLELGDSALYLCASSSSTGGTNYGYTFGSGTRLTVV.

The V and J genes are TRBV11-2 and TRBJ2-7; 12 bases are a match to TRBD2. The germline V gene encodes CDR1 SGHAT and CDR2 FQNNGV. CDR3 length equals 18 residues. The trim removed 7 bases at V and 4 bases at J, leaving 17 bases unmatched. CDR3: CASTAGLAGPREGYEQYF. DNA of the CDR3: TGTGCCAGCACCGCGGGACTAGCGGGCCCAAGGGAGGGATACGAGCAGTACTTC.

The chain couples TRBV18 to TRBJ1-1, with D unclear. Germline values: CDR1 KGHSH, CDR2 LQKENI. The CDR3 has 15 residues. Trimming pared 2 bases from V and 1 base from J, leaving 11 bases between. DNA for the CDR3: TGTGCCAGCTCACCAGGCTCAGGCGGGAACACTGAAGCTTTCTTT. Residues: CASSPGSGGNTEAFF.

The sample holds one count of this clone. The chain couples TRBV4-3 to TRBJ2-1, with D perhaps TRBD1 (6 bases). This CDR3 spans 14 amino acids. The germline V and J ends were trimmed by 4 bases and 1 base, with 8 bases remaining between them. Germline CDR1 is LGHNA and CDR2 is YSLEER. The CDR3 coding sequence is TGCGCCAGCAGCCCCGGACAGTCCTACAATGAGCAGTTCTTC. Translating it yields CASSPGQSYNEQFF.

The CDR3 protein is CASSFGLAGGETQYF. The CDR3 DNA reads as TGTGCCAGCAGCTTTGGACTAGCGGGAGGGGAGACCCAGTACTTC. The chain has TRBV7-2 and TRBJ2-5; 15 nucleotides match TRBD2. Germline V gives CDR1 SGHTA, CDR2 FQGNSA. The trim removed 3 bases at V and 5 bases at J, leaving 1 base unmatched. CDR3 length: 15 amino acids. The full variable domain, with the rest looked up from reference TRBV7-2 and TRBJ2-5, is GAGVSQSPSNKVTEKGKDVELRCDPISGHTALYWYRQSLGQGLEFLIYFQGNSAPDKSGLPSDRFSAERTGGSVSTLTIQRTQQEDSAVYLCASSFGLAGGETQYFGPGTRLLVL.